These 27 T cell receptor beta chains originate from one sample sequenced in a study of glioma-infiltrating T cells. TCR alpha and beta CDR3 regions were amplified from RNA using iRepertoire nested multiplex PCR. TCRdb passed the multiplex PCR reads through MiXCR, listing each CDR3 protein once. Counted here are approximately 120,000 distinct CDR3 sequences, roughly 23% occurring once; the ten biggest clones make up about 15%. Sequencing was carried out using glioma tissue, nonneoplastic brain tissue, or PBMCs (not recorded which). These receptors all stem from a human donor with low-grade glioma or glioblastoma, undergoing nonglioma brain surgery, or in good health (not recorded which).

This sequence joins TRBV12-3 or TRBV12-4 and TRBJ2-7; D perhaps matches TRBD2 (5 bases). V was trimmed by 2 bases and J by 0 bases, leaving 17 bases between them. This CDR3 contains 17 residues. The CDR3 protein is CASSLTHGEGSSYEQYF. The CDR3, as DNA: TGTGCCAGCAGTTTAACCCACGGTGAGGGTAGCTCCTACGAGCAGTACTTC.

This clonotype was picked up a small number of times. The chain carries TRBV5-1 and TRBJ2-7, with 7 bases matching TRBD2. The CDR3 contains 16 residues. The germline gives CDR1 SGHRS, CDR2 YFSETQ. The junction had 6 bases not matched to a gene; V was cut back by 0 bases and J by 0 bases. This CDR3 is CASSLARLADSYEQYF. The CDR3 DNA sequence: TGCGCCAGCAGCTTGGCCCGGCTAGCGGACTCCTACGAGCAGTACTTC.

V usage is TRBV3-1 and J usage is TRBJ2-1; TRBD2 aligns across 12 bases. The CDR3 is made up of 15 amino acids. The V gene end was trimmed by 8 bases and the J gene end by 8 bases; junction bases not matched to a gene: 10. Germline CDR1 LGHDT, CDR2 YNNKEL (reference sequence). CDR3 nucleotides: TGTGCCAGCGGCCCGACTAGCGGGAGTATCTATGAGCAGTTCTTC. Translation gives CASGPTSGSIYEQFF.

This clonotype was seen only a few times. The chain joins TRBV29-1 to TRBJ1-2; 7 nucleotides align to TRBD1. With 0 bases clipped from V and 7 bases from J, the junction kept 5 bases outside the gene matches. Germline V gene data show CDR1 as SQVTM and CDR2 as ANQGSEA. The length of the CDR3 is 13 residues. The CDR3 DNA follows: TGCAGCGTTGAAGATAAGGGGGCCGGTGGCTACACCTTC. It codes for CSVEDKGAGGYTF.

This clonotype appeared many times. This chain connects TRBV7-2 to TRBJ1-3, with no clear D. Looked up from germline, CDR1 is SGHTA and CDR2 is FQGNSA. Trimming shortened V by 1 base and J by 0 bases, and 10 bases separated the two germline ends. This CDR3 is 16 amino acids long. The CDR3 DNA follows: TGTGCCAGCAGCTTAGTGGCAGCTCACTCTGGAAACACCATATATTTT. Amino acid sequence: CASSLVAAHSGNTIYF.

This clonotype was observed once. The rearrangement joins TRBV7-2 to TRBJ2-7; D not resolved. The CDR3 runs to 14 residues. Deletions cut 0 bases from V and 3 bases from J, with 9 bases between. Germline values: CDR1 SGHTA, CDR2 FQGNSA. CDR3 residues: CASSLASEGYEQYF. DNA of the CDR3: TGTGCCAGCAGCTTAGCGTCCGAAGGCTACGAGCAGTACTTC.

The sample holds many counts of this clonotype. The rearrangement joins TRBV4-3 to TRBJ2-7; 8 nucleotides agree with TRBD2. This CDR3 region has 14 residues. After removal of 4 bases from V and 5 bases from J, the junction contained 7 bases not matched to a gene. Per germline, CDR1 LGHNA and CDR2 YSLEER. The CDR3 nucleotides are TGCGCCAGCAGCCGAGGACTAGCCGCGGACGAGCAGTACTTC. Amino acid sequence: CASSRGLAADEQYF.

About this clonotype itself: Just one base apart from a much larger clone, this may be a read error. This chain links TRBV19 with TRBJ1-5, with 10 bases matching TRBD1. Looked up from germline, CDR1 is LNHDA and CDR2 is SQIVND (reference sequence). The CDR3 spans 14 residues. The CDR3 here is CASSTTGGNQPRHF. In DNA form, the CDR3 reads TGTGCCAGTAGTACGACAGGGGGCAATCAGCCCCGGCATTTT.

J is TRBJ2-7 and V is TRBV13; D is ambiguous. V was pared by 1 base and J by 5 bases, with 15 bases between. Germline loops: CDR1 PRHDT, CDR2 FYEKMQ (reference sequence). This CDR3 comprises 15 residues. CDR3 coding DNA: TGTGCCAGCAGCTTAGTGGGCCCGTTGGTCCACGAGCAGTACTTC. Encoded protein: CASSLVGPLVHEQYF.

This chain connects TRBV29-1 to TRBJ2-5; D assignment may be TRBD1 or TRBD2 (5 bases each). CDR1 is SQVTM and CDR2 is ANQGSEA in the germline V gene. CDR3 length: 12 amino acids. CDR3 in amino acids: CRVTGLGETQYF. CDR3 nucleotides: TGCAGAGTCACGGGGCTGGGGGAGACCCAGTACTTC.

This clonotype showed up many times. The genes are TRBV28 and TRBJ2-5, with D perhaps matching TRBD2 (6 bases). Germline V gene lookup returns CDR1 MDHEN and CDR2 SYDVKM. The CDR3 length is 14 residues. The V and J ends lost 5 bases and 5 bases respectively, with 15 bases between them. CDR3 sequence: CASSPQSGRETQYF. The DNA of the CDR3 is TGTGCCAGCAGTCCCCAATCTGGGAGGGAGACCCAGTACTTC.

This clonotype has ten or more counts. The V gene is TRBV25-1, the J gene TRBJ2-2, with 9 nucleotides matching TRBD2. Germline lookup yields CDR1 MGHDK and CDR2 SYGVNS. The CDR3 loop spans 17 amino acids. V shed 3 bases and J 6 bases; nucleotides not matched to a gene: 11. CDR3 residues: CASSDLTSGLTPGELFF. The CDR3 DNA reads as TGTGCCAGCAGTGACCTGACTAGCGGACTTACGCCCGGGGAGCTGTTTTTT.

This clonotype was seen ten or more times. The rearrangement uses TRBV15 and TRBJ1-1; no reliable D call. Germline loops: CDR1 LNHNV, CDR2 YYDKDF (reference sequence). CDR3 size: 13 residues. Trimming took off 4 bases at V and 1 base at J, with 7 bases between the two ends. CDR3 region: CATSNGENTEAFF. The CDR3 nucleotides read TGTGCCACCAGCAACGGGGAGAACACTGAAGCTTTCTTT.

V is TRBV4-1 and J is TRBJ2-1, with TRBD2 matching 10 bases. The CDR3 contains 16 residues. J was trimmed by 5 bases and V by 1 base; bases with no gene match: 5. Germline CDR1 reads MGHRA; CDR2 reads YSYEKL. The CDR3 coding sequence is TGCGCCAGCAGCCAAGCGGGACTAGCGTTGAACAATGAGCAGTTCTTC. Translation gives CASSQAGLALNNEQFF.

This clonotype has ten or more counts. The chain is built from TRBV19 and TRBJ1-1; D remains ambiguous. V lost 4 bases, J lost 4 bases, and 13 bases lay in between. This CDR3 comprises 14 residues. Germline CDR1 LNHDA, CDR2 SQIVND (reference sequence). Here the CDR3 reads CASSTSSGVTEAFF. As DNA, the CDR3 is TGTGCCAGTAGTACTTCCAGTGGGGTCACTGAAGCTTTCTTT.

This clonotype appeared many times. The chain recombines TRBV20-1 with TRBJ2-3; possible D gene TRBD1, 6 bases. V lost 7 bases and J lost 4, with 18 bases in between. The germline V gene encodes CDR1 DFQATT and CDR2 SNEGSKA (reference sequence). This CDR3 has 14 amino acids. DNA for the CDR3: TGCAGTGTCCCCCGGGACACAAGATCAGATACGCAGTATTTT. Amino acids: CSVPRDTRSDTQYF.

This rearrangement joins TRBV5-6 to TRBJ1-4; maybe TRBD1 (6 bases). Germline V lookup: CDR1 SGHDT, CDR2 YYEEEE. V lost 0 bases to trimming and J lost 2 bases, with 14 bases between them. The CDR3 runs 17 residues. The CDR3 bases are TGTGCCAGCAGCTTGGGGGGGGGCGCGAGGACTAATGAAAAACTGTTTTTT. Encoded protein: CASSLGGGARTNEKLFF.

This clonotype was counted at least ten times. The chain is built from TRBV4-2 and TRBJ1-5; D is undetermined. Trimming took 6 bases from V and 7 from J, leaving 13 bases between them. This CDR3 comprises 13 residues. Germline assignment: CDR1 LGHNA and CDR2 YNFKEQ. The CDR3 DNA follows: TGTGCCAGCAGTAGATTTAATTCGCAGCCCCAGCATTTT. This gives the protein CASSRFNSQPQHF.

Note on this clonotype: The likely explanation is a read error, given a far larger clone one base away. V usage is TRBV7-2 and J usage is TRBJ2-5; D not resolved. The CDR3 covers 11 residues. Germline V gene lookup returns CDR1 SGHTA and CDR2 FQGNSA. CDR3 region: CASSLEENQYF. The CDR3 DNA reads TGTGCCAGCAGCTTAGAAGAGAACCAGTACTTC.

Details on this clonotype: An end of the junction does not agree with germline; a read error may underlie this. V is TRBV7-9 and J is TRBJ2-4; D might be TRBD1 or TRBD2, each matching 5 bases. The CDR3 is 19 amino acids. The germline gives CDR1 SEHNR, CDR2 FQNEAQ (reference sequence). The CDR3 is CASSLAAGTIFRAKNIHYF. CDR3 in DNA: TGTGCCAGCAGCTTAGCCGCCGGGACGATATTCCGGGCCAAAAACATTCATTACTTC.

This clonotype is a singleton in its sample. The chain combines TRBV30 with TRBJ2-5, with a tentative D call TRBD2 (5 bases). This CDR3 region has 13 residues. Germline CDR1 reads GTSNPN; CDR2 reads SVGIG (reference sequence). V lost 0 bases, J lost 5 bases, and 10 bases lay in between. The CDR3 is CAWSVGGAETQYF. The DNA of the CDR3 is TGTGCCTGGAGTGTAGGAGGAGCCGAGACCCAGTACTTC.

This clonotype was picked up many times. This rearrangement joins TRBV20-1 to TRBJ2-1; no definite D call. Per the germline V gene, CDR1 is DFQATT and CDR2 is SNEGSKA (reference sequence). The CDR3 runs 12 residues. V lost 1 base and J 3 bases, leaving 4 bases between the germline ends. CDR3 loop: CSARVGYNEQFF. The CDR3 DNA sequence: TGCAGTGCTAGAGTCGGCTACAATGAGCAGTTCTTC.

Comment on this clonotype: Just one base apart from a much larger clone, this may be a read error. The gene calls are TRBV15 and TRBJ2-1, with a weak D call TRBD2 (6 bases). Trimming took 0 bases from V and 10 from J, leaving 13 bases between them. CDR1 and CDR2 (germline): LNHNV, YYDKDF (reference sequence). This CDR3 comprises 14 residues. CDR3 coding DNA: TGTGCCACCAGCAGAGATTCGGTGGGAGGCGAGCAGTTCTTC. Translating gives CATSRDSVGGEQFF. Full variable domain (missing parts from reference TRBV15 and TRBJ2-1): DAMVIQNPRYQVTQFGKPVTLSCSQTLNHNVMYWYQQKSSQAPKLLFHYYDKDFNNEADTPDNFQSRRPNTSFCFLDIRSPGLGDTAMYLCATSRDSVGGEQFFGPGTRLTVL.

This clonotype was seen at least ten times. The chain joins TRBV12-3 or TRBV12-4 to TRBJ2-1; no definite D call. V lost 1 base to trimming and J lost 9 bases, with 13 bases between them. The CDR3 contains 14 residues. As DNA, the CDR3 is TGTGCCAGCAGTTTAGAGGGCGGAGTAAGTGAGCAGTTCTTC. Encoded protein: CASSLEGGVSEQFF.

This clonotype has only a few counts. This chain connects TRBV9 to TRBJ2-3; tentative D call: TRBD1 (6 bases). V was pared by 5 bases and J by 0 bases, with 7 bases between. Germline V lookup: CDR1 SGDLS, CDR2 YYNGEE. The CDR3 extends over 13 amino acids. The CDR3 DNA is TGTGCCAGCAGTAGGGGGAGCACAGATACGCAGTATTTT. Protein sequence: CASSRGSTDTQYF.

This clonotype occurred a few times. A much more abundant neighbour one base away suggests this may be a read error. The V and J genes are TRBV27 and TRBJ1-2, with D uncertain. Germline values: CDR1 MNHEY, CDR2 SMNVEV (reference sequence). The CDR3 contains 13 residues. The CDR3 protein is CTSSLGINYGYTF. The CDR3 bases are TGTACCAGCAGTTTAGGGATTAACTATGGCTACACCTTC.

This clonotype was detected once. This may be a read error, as it is one base from a much larger clone. The chain joins TRBV4-1 to TRBJ2-7, with 7 bases lining up with TRBD1. Per the germline V gene, CDR1 is MGHRA and CDR2 is YSYEKL. V gave up 2 bases and J gave up 2 bases; unmatched junction bases: 6. This CDR3 region has 15 residues. DNA for the CDR3: TGCGCCAGCAGCCAAAGGGCAGGGGGAACCTACGAGCAGTACTTC. It encodes CASSQRAGGTYEQYF.